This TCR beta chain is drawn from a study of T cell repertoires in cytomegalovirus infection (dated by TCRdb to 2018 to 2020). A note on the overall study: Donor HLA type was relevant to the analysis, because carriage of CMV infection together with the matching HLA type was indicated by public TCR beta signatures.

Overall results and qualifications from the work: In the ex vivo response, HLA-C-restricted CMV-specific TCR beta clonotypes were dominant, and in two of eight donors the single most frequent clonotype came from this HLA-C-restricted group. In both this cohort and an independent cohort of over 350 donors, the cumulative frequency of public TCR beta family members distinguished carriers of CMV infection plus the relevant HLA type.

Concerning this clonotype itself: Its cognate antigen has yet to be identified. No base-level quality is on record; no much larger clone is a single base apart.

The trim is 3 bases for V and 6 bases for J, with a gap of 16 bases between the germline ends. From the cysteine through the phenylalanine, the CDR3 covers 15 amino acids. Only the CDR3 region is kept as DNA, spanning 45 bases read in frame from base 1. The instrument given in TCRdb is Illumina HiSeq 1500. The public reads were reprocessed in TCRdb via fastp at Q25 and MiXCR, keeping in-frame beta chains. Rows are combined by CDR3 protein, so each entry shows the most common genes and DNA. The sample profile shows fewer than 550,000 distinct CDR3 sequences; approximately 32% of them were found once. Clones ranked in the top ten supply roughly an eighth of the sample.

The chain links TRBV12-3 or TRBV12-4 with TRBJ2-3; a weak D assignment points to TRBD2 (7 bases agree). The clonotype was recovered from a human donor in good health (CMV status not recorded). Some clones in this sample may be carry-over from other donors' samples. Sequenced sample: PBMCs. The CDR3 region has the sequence CASSFRGDITDTQYF. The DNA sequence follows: TGTGCCAGCAGTTTTCGGGGGGACATCACGGATACGCAGTATTTT.